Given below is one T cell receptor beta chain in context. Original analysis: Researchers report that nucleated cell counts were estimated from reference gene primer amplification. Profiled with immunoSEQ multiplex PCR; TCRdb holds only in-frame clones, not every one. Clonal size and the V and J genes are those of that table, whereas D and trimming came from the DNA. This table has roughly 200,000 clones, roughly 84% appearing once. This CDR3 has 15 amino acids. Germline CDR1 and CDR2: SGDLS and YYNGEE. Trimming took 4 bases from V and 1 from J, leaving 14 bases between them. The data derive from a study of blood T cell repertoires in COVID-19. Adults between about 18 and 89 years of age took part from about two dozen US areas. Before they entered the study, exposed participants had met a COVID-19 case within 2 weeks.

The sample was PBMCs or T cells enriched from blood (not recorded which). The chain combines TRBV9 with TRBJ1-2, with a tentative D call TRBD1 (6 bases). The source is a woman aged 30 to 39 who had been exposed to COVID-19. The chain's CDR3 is CASSTRDILNYGYTF. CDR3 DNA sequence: TGTGCCAGCAGCACCCGGGACATCCTTAACTATGGCTACACCTTC.